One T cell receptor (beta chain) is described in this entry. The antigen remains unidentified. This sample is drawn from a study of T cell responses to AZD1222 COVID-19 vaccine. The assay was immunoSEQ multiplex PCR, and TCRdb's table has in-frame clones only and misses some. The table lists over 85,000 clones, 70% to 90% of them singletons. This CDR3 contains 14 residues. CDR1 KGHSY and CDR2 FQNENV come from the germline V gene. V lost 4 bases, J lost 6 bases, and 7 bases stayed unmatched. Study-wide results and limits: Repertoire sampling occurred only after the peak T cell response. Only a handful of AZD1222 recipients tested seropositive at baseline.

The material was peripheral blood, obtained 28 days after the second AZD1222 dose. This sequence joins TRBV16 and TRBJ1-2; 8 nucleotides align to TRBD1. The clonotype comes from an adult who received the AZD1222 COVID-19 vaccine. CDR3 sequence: CASSRAQGAHGYTF. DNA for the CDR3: TGTGCCAGCAGCCGAGCCCAGGGGGCGCATGGCTACACCTTC.